This T cell receptor beta chain derives from a study of control samples from healthy donors and cancer patients. Sequencing used immunoSEQ multiplex PCR; TCRdb keeps in-frame clones, though not all of them. The sample records 95,000 to 150,000 clones, around 94% being singletons. The V segment lost 3 bases and the J segment 4 bases; nucleotides outside the gene matches: 11. CDR1 is KGHDR and CDR2 is SFDVKD in the germline V gene. CDR3 length equals 18 residues. This receptor was taken from a man older than 75 with head and neck cancer. The gene calls are TRBV24-1 and TRBJ2-2, with TRBD1 matching 9 bases. Source material: PBMCs. CDR3 sequence: CATSDGTGTGRFTGELFF. Written as DNA, the CDR3 is TGTGCCACCAGTGATGGGACCGGGACAGGGCGCTTCACCGGGGAGCTGTTTTTT.